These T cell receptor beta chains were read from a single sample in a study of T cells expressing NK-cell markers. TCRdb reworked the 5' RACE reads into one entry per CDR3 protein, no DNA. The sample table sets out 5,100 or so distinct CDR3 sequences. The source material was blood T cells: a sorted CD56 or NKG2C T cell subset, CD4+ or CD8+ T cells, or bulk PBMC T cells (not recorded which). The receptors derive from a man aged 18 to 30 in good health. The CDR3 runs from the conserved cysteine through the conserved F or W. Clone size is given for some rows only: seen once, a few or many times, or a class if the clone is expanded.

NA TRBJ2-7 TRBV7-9 CATTKSSSYEQYF
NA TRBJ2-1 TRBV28 CASRVIGTSGNEQFF
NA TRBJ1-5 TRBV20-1 CSAPTGGRIGNQPQHF
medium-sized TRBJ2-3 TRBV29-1 CSVEDPRGPGSRGWDTQYF
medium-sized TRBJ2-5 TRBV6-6 CASSDLEETQYF
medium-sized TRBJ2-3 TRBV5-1 CASSLSRSGTGITGDTQYF
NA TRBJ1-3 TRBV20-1 CSAWTGSSGNTIYF
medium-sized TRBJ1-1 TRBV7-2 CASSLFQWGTGYIGTEAFF
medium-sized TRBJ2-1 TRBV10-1 CASSESLLSSYNEQFF
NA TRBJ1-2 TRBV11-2 CASSYTSGTDAYGYTF
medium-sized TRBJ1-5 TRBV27 CASSFIPNQPQHF
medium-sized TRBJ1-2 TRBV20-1 CSASESPGYTF
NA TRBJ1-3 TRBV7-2 CASSSRTVSGNTIYF
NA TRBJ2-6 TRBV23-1 CASPPHGANVLTF
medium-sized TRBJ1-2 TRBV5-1 CASSFRQGEGYTF
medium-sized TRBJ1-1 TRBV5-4 CASSWGQVTNTEAFF
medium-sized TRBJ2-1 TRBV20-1 CSARSGSRNEQFF
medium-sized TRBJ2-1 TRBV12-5 CASELAGANEQFF
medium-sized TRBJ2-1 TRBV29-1 CSVPEEGKSNEQFF
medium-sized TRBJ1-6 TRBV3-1 CASSQDSGSPLHF